These T cell receptor beta chains were read from a single sample in a study of T cell responses to AZD1222 COVID-19 vaccine. This table comes from immunoSEQ multiplex PCR, and its TCRdb copy is limited to in-frame clones, with some not included. The table lists about 130,000 clones, approximately 90% of them singletons. Sequences were derived from peripheral blood, sampled 28 days after the second AZD1222 dose. All receptors come from an adult who received the AZD1222 COVID-19 vaccine. CDR3s leave out the opening cysteine and the closing phenylalanine or tryptophan.

>TRBV24-1|TRBJ1-2
ATSDLQRPYGYT
>TRBV9|TRBJ1-3
ASSVNIGNTIY
>TRBV13|TRBJ2-1
ASSSARGVEQF
>TRBV2|TRBJ1-2
ASAQTGNGYT
>TRBV21-1|TRBJ1-1
ASSKKGGERGRAF
>TRBV4-1|TRBJ1-6
ASSLRELSSSPLH
>TRBV30|TRBJ1-2
AWSGDNYGYT
>TRBV5-1|TRBJ2-2
ASSLGLLGSPSGITNTGELF
>TRBV12-3/TRBV12-4|TRBJ2-7
ASSGGREQY
>TRBV19|TRBJ2-1
ASSGLATYNEQF
>TRBV6-2/TRBV6-3|TRBJ2-1
ASSRIWNEQF
>TRBV18|TRBJ2-7
ASSPPPTGTGLYEQY
>TRBV4-1|TRBJ2-1
ASSQGGLQNNEQF
>TRBV5-6|TRBJ1-2
ASSPGGFYGYT
>TRBV27|TRBJ1-5
ASSLLTPDTNSNQPQH
>TRBV9|TRBJ2-7
ASSLRGSTYEQY
>TRBV10-3|TRBJ1-3
AIRSPTGDTIY
>TRBV6-4|TRBJ1-5
ASSEPARAGDQPQH
>TRBV30|TRBJ2-3
AWSEGLISTDTQY
>TRBV20-1|TRBJ2-5
SASGETQY
>TRBV7-9|TRBJ1-2
ASSGPEGPYGYT